A selection of T cell receptor beta chains follows, all from one sample in a study of T-cell memory formation after mild COVID-19. TCRdb re-called the 5' RACE reads through MiXCR, storing one row per CDR3 protein. The sample includes about 540,000 distinct CDR3 sequences, roughly 20% of them seen just once. Sequenced: PBMCs or a T cell subset sorted from them (not recorded which). The source is an adult woman who had mild COVID-19 (a few samples of this study predate the infection). Cell type and time point are not known. CDR3s include the opening cysteine and the closing phenylalanine or tryptophan. Fields, in order: clone size, D gene, V gene, J gene, CDR3 DNA, CDR3 protein. A D gene is named only where the DNA matches it firmly. The listing skips clone size in some rows; elsewhere it reads once, few, many or a size class.

few,NA,TRBV29-1,TRBJ1-2,TGCAGCGTGCACCTTAACTATGGCTACACCTTC,CSVHLNYGYTF
many,TRBD2,TRBV11-2,TRBJ2-7,TGTGCCAGCAGCTTAGATCTTTGGGCTAGCGGGATGGACGAGCAGTACTTC,CASSLDLWASGMDEQYF
few,TRBD1,TRBV18,TRBJ1-2,TGTGCCAGCTCCACACAGGGGGCCCATTACACCTTC,CASSTQGAHYTF
NA,NA,TRBV7-6,TRBJ2-5,TGTGCCAGCAGCCACCGGGAAAATCAAGAGACCCAGTACTTC,CASSHRENQETQYF
few,NA,TRBV11-3,TRBJ2-1,TGTGCCAGCAGCTTAGATCGATTTTCCGGGGATAGCAGCCATGAGCAGTTCTTC,CASSLDRFSGDSSHEQFF
NA,NA,TRBV9,TRBJ2-1,TGTGCCAGCAGCGTAGCCTTTTCGAGGGGGTACAATGAGCAGTTCTTC,CASSVAFSRGYNEQFF
NA,TRBD1,TRBV6-4,TRBJ1-2,TGTGCCAGCAGTGACGCCGGGGACAGAGGCTATGGCTACACCTTC,CASSDAGDRGYGYTF
many,TRBD2,TRBV29-1,TRBJ2-1,TGCACCACCGGGACTAGCGGGAATGAGCAGTTCTTC,CTTGTSGNEQFF
NA,TRBD1,TRBV2,TRBJ2-4,TGTGCCTCCCAGAGACAGGGCAGCAAAAACATTCAGTACTTC,CASQRQGSKNIQYF
few,NA,TRBV12-3/TRBV12-4,TRBJ2-3,TGTGCCAGCAGTGCCCCGAATCTGGATACGCAGTATTTT,CASSAPNLDTQYF
NA,NA,TRBV12-3/TRBV12-4,TRBJ1-1,TGTGCCAGTTCCATTGGGGGACGCACTGAAGCTTTCTTT,CASSIGGRTEAFF
few,NA,TRBV5-1,TRBJ2-4,TGCGCCAGCAGCTCGTCAGCCAAAAACATTCAGTACTTC,CASSSSAKNIQYF
NA,NA,TRBV15,TRBJ2-7,TGTGCCACCAGCAGAGGGGGACTCCGGAGGGAGCAGTACTTC,CATSRGGLRREQYF
few,NA,TRBV29-1,TRBJ1-2,TGCAGCGTTTTGGGGCAGAACTACTATGGCTACACCTTC,CSVLGQNYYGYTF
NA,NA,TRBV10-3,TRBJ2-1,TGTGCCATACAGTCGGGATCGGGGGTTGAGCAGTTCTTC,CAIQSGSGVEQFF
NA,TRBD1,TRBV27,TRBJ1-1,TGTGCCAGCACCACGGACAGGTTCGGGGACACTGAAGCTTTCTTT,CASTTDRFGDTEAFF
NA,NA,TRBV12-3/TRBV12-4,TRBJ2-6,TGTGCCAGCAGCCGGATGTCTGGGGCCAACGTCCTGACTTTC,CASSRMSGANVLTF
NA,TRBD1,TRBV5-5,TRBJ2-7,TGTGCCAGCAGCTTCCCCGGGACAGAGGCCTACGAGCAGTACTTC,CASSFPGTEAYEQYF
many,TRBD1,TRBV5-1,TRBJ2-5,TGCGCCAGCAGCCCCGGGACAGCCCAAGAGACCCAGTACTTC,CASSPGTAQETQYF
NA,TRBD2,TRBV7-2,TRBJ2-7,TGTGCCAGCAGCTTTACTAGCGGTTACGAGCAGTACTTC,CASSFTSGYEQYF
few,TRBD1,TRBV6-5,TRBJ2-7,TGTGCCAGCAGTTACCGGGACAGGGGGCTCTGGGAGCAGTACTTC,CASSYRDRGLWEQYF
NA,NA,TRBV3-1,TRBJ1-1,TGTGCCAGCAGCCCGAACAGTCCCCCTGAAGCTTTCTTT,CASSPNSPPEAFF
NA,NA,TRBV18,TRBJ2-3,TGTGCCAGCTCACCACCGGAATCCACAGATACGCAGTATTTT,CASSPPESTDTQYF
many,NA,TRBV6-5,TRBJ2-1,TGTGCCAGCAGAGGGGACCGAAGCTCCTACAATGAGCAGTTCTTC,CASRGDRSSYNEQFF